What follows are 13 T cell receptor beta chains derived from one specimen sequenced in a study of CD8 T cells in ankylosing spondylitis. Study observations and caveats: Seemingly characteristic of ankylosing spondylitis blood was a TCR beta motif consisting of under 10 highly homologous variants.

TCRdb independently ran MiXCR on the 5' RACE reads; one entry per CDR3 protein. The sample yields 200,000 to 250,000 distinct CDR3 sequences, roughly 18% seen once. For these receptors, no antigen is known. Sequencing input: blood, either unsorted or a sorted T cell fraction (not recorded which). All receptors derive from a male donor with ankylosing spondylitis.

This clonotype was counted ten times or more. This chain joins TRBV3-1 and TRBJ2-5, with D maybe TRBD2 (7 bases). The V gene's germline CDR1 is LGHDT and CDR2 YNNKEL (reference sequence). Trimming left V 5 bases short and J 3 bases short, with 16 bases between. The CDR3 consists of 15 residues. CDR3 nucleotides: TGTGCCAGCAGCGAGATCCAGGGGAGGGAAGAGACCCAGTACTTC. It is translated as CASSEIQGREETQYF.

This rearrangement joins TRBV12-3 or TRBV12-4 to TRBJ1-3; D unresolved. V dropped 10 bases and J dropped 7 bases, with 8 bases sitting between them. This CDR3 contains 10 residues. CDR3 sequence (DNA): TGTGCCACCCAGTTGAACACCATATATTTT. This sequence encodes CATQLNTIYF.

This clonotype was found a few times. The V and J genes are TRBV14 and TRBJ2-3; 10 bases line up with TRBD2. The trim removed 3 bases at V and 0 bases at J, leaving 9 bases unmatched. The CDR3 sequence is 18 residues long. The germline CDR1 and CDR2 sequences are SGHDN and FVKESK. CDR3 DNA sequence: TGTGCCAGCAGCCAGACGCTAGCGGGAGAGTCTAGCACAGATACGCAGTATTTT. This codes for CASSQTLAGESSTDTQYF.

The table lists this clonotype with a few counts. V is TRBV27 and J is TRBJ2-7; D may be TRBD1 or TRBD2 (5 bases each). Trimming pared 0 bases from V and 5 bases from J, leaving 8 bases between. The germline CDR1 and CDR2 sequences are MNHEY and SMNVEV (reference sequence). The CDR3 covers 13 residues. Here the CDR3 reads CASSLSGEHEQYF. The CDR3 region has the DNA TGTGCCAGCAGTTTATCAGGGGAGCACGAGCAGTACTTC.

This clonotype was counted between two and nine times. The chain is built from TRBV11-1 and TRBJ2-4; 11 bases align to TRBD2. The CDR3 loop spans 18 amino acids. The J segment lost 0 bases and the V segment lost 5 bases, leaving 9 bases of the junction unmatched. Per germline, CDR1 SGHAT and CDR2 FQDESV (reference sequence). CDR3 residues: CASSNPGTSGIAKNIQYF. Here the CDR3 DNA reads TGTGCCAGCAGCAACCCCGGGACTAGCGGAATAGCCAAAAACATTCAGTACTTC.

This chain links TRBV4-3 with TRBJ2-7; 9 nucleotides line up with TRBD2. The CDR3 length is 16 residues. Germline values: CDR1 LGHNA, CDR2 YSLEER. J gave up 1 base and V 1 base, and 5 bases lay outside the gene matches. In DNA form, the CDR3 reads TGCGCCAGCAGCCAAGGCGCTAGCGGGGCATCCTACGAGCAGTACTTC. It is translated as CASSQGASGASYEQYF.

CDR3 region: CASSPTQGLHTGELFF. CDR3 nucleotide sequence: TGTGCCAGCAGTCCGACACAGGGACTTCACACCGGGGAGCTGTTTTTT. The chain is built from TRBV27 and TRBJ2-2; D tentatively reads TRBD1 or TRBD2 (6 bases each). This CDR3 is built from 16 residues. V lost 5 bases and J 3 bases, leaving 16 bases between the germline ends. Germline values: CDR1 MNHEY, CDR2 SMNVEV (reference sequence).

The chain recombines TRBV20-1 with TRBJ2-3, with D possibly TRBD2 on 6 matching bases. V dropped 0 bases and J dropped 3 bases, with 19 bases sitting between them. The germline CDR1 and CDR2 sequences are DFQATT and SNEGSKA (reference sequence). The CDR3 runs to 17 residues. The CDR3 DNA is TGCAGTGCTAGAGATGGGGAGTCCCTAGCGCATACAGATACGCAGTATTTT. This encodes CSARDGESLAHTDTQYF.

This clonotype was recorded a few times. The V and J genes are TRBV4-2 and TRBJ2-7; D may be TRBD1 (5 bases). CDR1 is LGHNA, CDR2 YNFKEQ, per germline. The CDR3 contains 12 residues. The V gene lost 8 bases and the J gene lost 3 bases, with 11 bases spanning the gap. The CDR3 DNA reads TGTGCCAGCCCCGACAGTTTCTACGAGCAGTACTTC. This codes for CASPDSFYEQYF.

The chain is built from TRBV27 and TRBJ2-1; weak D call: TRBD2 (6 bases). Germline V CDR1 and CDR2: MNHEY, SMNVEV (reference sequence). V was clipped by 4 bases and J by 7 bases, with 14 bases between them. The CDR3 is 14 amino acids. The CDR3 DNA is TGTGCCAGCAGTTCGGGACTGGATTTGAATGAGCAGTTCTTC. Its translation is CASSSGLDLNEQFF.

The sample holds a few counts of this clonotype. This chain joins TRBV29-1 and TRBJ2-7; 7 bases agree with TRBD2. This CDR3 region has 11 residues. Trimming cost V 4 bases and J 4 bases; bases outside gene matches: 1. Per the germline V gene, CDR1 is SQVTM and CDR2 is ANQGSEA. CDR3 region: CSVGEGYEQYF. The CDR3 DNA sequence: TGCAGCGTTGGGGAGGGGTACGAGCAGTACTTC.

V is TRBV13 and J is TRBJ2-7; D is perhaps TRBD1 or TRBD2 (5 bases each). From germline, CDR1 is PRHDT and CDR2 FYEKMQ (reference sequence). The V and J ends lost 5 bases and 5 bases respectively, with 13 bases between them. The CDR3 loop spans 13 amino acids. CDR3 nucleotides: TGTGCCAGCAGCCCCAAACGGGACCACGAGCAGTACTTC. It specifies CASSPKRDHEQYF.

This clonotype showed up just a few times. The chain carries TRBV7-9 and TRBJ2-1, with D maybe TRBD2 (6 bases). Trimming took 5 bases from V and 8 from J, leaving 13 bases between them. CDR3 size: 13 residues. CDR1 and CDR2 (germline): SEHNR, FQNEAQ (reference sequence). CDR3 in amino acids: CASSNRESHEQFF. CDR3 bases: TGTGCCAGCAGCAATCGGGAGAGCCATGAGCAGTTCTTC.